This T cell receptor (beta chain) appears in the sequencing data of a study of blood T cell repertoires in COVID-19. Study-wide context: Samples of COVID-19 (acute and convalescent) were obtained from the United States, Italy and Spain. In each case, the material was cDNA or gDNA derived from T cells, B-cell-depleted T cells, or PBMCs.

The authors' processing: Amplified reference gene primers provided the basis for estimating nucleated cell counts. TCRdb's copy holds only in-frame clones and misses some; the assay was immunoSEQ multiplex PCR. V, J and clone size are taken as reported in that table, and D and trimming were inferred from the DNA itself. The sample consists of 100,000 to 120,000 clones, around 64% of them appearing once. Trimming removed 4 bases from V and 4 bases from J, with 10 bases in between. Per the germline V gene, CDR1 is SGHDN and CDR2 is FVKESK. The CDR3 runs to 13 residues. This clone has ten or more counts.

Sequenced material: peripheral blood. This rearrangement joins TRBV14 to TRBJ1-2; maybe TRBD1 (6 bases). This TCR came from a woman aged 40 to 50 with acute or convalescent COVID-19. CDR3 DNA sequence: TGTGCCAGCAGCCTAGGGGGATTCTATGGCTACACCTTC. It yields the protein CASSLGGFYGYTF.